This TCR beta chain came from a study of blood T cell repertoires in COVID-19. Looking at the study overall: There were acute and convalescent COVID-19 samples, and they came from the United States, Italy and Spain. Nucleic acid was either cDNA or gDNA, and it came from T cells, B-cell-depleted T cells, or PBMCs.

Original handling: Cell counts per sample came from amplifying reference gene primers. Data came from immunoSEQ multiplex PCR; TCRdb stores just in-frame clones and leaves some out. The V and J calls and the clone size are those of that table, but D and trimming were determined from the DNA. The data show approximately 54,000 clones, with roughly 76% seen just once and approximately 5.7% held by the top ten. Germline V gene lookup returns CDR1 SGHDT and CDR2 YYEEEE. CDR3 length: 15 amino acids. Trimming cost V 0 bases and J 5 bases, with 15 bases left between them. This chain uses TRBV5-6 with TRBJ2-7; tentatively, D is TRBD2 (5 bases). The TCR originated in a woman aged 55-70 years with acute or convalescent COVID-19. Sequencing was performed on peripheral blood. The CDR3 spells CASSLGPLEGDEQYF. The CDR3 DNA reads TGTGCCAGCAGCTTGGGCCCCCTTGAGGGCGACGAGCAGTACTTC.